The next 10 T cell receptor beta chains were all read from a single sample in a study of OX40 agonist ivuxolimab in advanced cancers. The repertoire was sequenced with immunoSEQ multiplex PCR; TCRdb's copy has only in-frame clones and lacks some. The sample consists of tens of thousands of clones, roughly 80% of them appearing once. Here the sequenced sample was CD4+ or CD8+ T cells sorted from blood, taken in a trial of the OX40 agonist ivuxolimab. All receptors come from an adult with an advanced solid tumor such as melanoma, head and neck, liver or kidney cancer.

CDR3 DNA sequence: TGTGCCAGTAGTATAGATCCTCCCCTCGGCGGGGCTAGCACAGATACGCAGTATTTT. This encodes CASSIDPPLGGASTDTQYF. The V gene is TRBV19, the J gene TRBJ2-3, with a possible D match to TRBD2 (6 bases). The germline gives CDR1 LNHDA, CDR2 SQIVND (reference sequence). V dropped 0 bases and J dropped 0 bases, with 19 bases sitting between them. The CDR3 extends over 19 amino acids.

This clone was observed a single time. The chain couples TRBV7-8 to TRBJ2-7; D is unclear. CDR3 length: 12 residues. CDR1 SGHVS and CDR2 FQNEAQ come from the germline V gene. Deletions cut 1 base from V and 6 bases from J, with 7 bases between. CDR3 region: CASSLVSGEQYF. Written as DNA, the CDR3 is TGTGCCAGCAGCTTAGTATCCGGCGAGCAGTACTTC.

In this sample, this clone turned up once. V usage is TRBV6-6 and J usage is TRBJ1-1; weak D call: TRBD1 (6 bases). The germline V gene has CDR1 MNHNY and CDR2 SVGAGI (reference sequence). Trimming removed 6 bases from V and 4 bases from J, with 18 bases in between. This CDR3 contains 15 residues. DNA of the CDR3: TGTGCCAGCAGCCCGACGAGGGGGGAGGTCACTGAAGCTTTCTTT. It encodes CASSPTRGEVTEAFF.

The V call is TRBV6-5, the J call TRBJ2-6; TRBD1 might be the D (5 bases). Per the germline V gene, CDR1 is MNHEY and CDR2 is SVGAGI. The CDR3 has 15 residues. With 6 bases removed from V and 0 bases from J, the gap between germline ends came to 9 bases. The CDR3 coding sequence is TGTGCCAGCAGCCCAGGGCTCTCTGGGGCCAACGTCCTGACTTTC. Its translation: CASSPGLSGANVLTF.

V usage is TRBV6-5 and J usage is TRBJ2-1, with D possibly being TRBD1 or TRBD2 (5 bases each). The length of the CDR3 is 13 residues. The germline V and J ends were trimmed by 6 bases and 5 bases, with 11 bases remaining between them. Per the germline V gene, CDR1 is MNHEY and CDR2 is SVGAGI. This CDR3 is CASRTGPNNEQFF. CDR3 nucleotide sequence: TGTGCCAGCAGGACGGGACCGAACAATGAGCAGTTCTTC.

The J gene is TRBJ1-1, the V gene TRBV13, with no clear D. CDR3 size: 15 residues. Looked up from germline, CDR1 is PRHDT and CDR2 is FYEKMQ (reference sequence). V lost 1 base to trimming and J lost 0 bases, with 9 bases between them. In DNA form, the CDR3 reads TGTGCCAGCAGCTTAGAGGTGGGGATGAACACTGAAGCTTTCTTT. Translating gives CASSLEVGMNTEAFF. Looking up the rest from reference TRBV13 and TRBJ1-1 gives the full variable domain: AAGVIQSPRHLIKEKRETATLKCYPIPRHDTVYWYQQGPGQDPQFLISFYEKMQSDKGSIPDRFSAQQFSDYHSELNMSSLELGDSALYFCASSLEVGMNTEAFFGQGTRLTVV.

This chain connects TRBV4-1 to TRBJ2-5; TRBD1 aligns across 7 bases. The end of the DNA is better explained by TRBJ2-7, so the J call may be wrong. Germline lookup yields CDR1 MGHRA and CDR2 YSYEKL. The CDR3 length is 18 residues. The CDR3 DNA follows: TGCGCCAGCAGCCAAGATCGGAGGACAGGTCTGGTATCCTACGAGCAGTACTTC. It is translated as CASSQDRRTGLVSYEQYF.

The chain employs TRBV4-3 and TRBJ1-2; possibly TRBD1 for D (6 bases). The V end lost 0 bases, the J end lost 2 bases, and 10 bases lay between the germline ends. From germline, CDR1 is LGHNA and CDR2 YSLEER. The CDR3 contains 15 residues. CDR3 protein: CASSQDGGVNYGYTF. As DNA, the CDR3 is TGCGCCAGCAGCCAAGATGGGGGCGTCAACTATGGCTACACCTTC.

The chain joins TRBV5-1 to TRBJ2-5, with 8 nucleotides matching TRBD1. Looked up from germline, CDR1 is SGHRS and CDR2 is YFSETQ. This CDR3 contains 16 residues. The ends lost 0 bases at V and 3 bases at J; junction bases unmatched: 7. CDR3 amino acids: CASSLAWAGGEETQYF. The CDR3 DNA reads TGCGCCAGCAGCTTGGCCTGGGCAGGGGGCGAAGAGACCCAGTACTTC.

J is TRBJ1-3 and V is TRBV4-2, with D possibly TRBD1 on 6 matching bases. Per germline, CDR1 LGHNA and CDR2 YNFKEQ. This CDR3 comprises 18 residues. Trimming pared 1 base from V and 7 bases from J, leaving 23 bases between. In DNA, the CDR3 is TGTGCCAGCAGCCAAGGTTTTGGAGGTCGGCAGGGGAGGAACACCATATATTTT. This sequence encodes CASSQGFGGRQGRNTIYF.